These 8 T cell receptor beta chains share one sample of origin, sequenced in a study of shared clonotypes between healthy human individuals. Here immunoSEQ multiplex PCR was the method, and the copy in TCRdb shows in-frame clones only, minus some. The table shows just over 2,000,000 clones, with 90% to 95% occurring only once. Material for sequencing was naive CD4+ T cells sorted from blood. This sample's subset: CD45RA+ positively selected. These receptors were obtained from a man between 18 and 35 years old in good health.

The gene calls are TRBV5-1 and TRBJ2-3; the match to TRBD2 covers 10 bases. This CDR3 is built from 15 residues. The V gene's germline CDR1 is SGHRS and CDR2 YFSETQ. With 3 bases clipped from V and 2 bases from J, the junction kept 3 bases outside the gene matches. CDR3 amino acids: CASSWTSGPTDTQYF. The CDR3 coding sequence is TGCGCCAGCAGCTGGACTAGCGGCCCCACAGATACGCAGTATTTT.

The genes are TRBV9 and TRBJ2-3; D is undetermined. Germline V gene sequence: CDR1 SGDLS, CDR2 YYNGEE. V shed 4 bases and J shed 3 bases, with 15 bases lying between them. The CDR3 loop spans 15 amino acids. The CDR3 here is CASSPRLSLTDTQYF. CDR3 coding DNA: TGTGCCAGCAGCCCCCGCCTCTCATTGACAGATACGCAGTATTTT.

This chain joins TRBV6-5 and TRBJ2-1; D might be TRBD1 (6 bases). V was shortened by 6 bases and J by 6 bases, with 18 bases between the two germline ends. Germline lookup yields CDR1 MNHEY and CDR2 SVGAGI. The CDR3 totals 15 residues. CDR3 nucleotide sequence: TGTGCCAGCAGCCTGGACAGTGAAAGGATCAATGAGCAGTTCTTC. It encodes CASSLDSERINEQFF.

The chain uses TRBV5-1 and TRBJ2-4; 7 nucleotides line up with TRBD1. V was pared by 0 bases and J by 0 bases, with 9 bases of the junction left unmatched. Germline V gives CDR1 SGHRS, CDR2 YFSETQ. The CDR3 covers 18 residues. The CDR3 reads CASSLAAGGSVAKNIQYF. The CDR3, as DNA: TGCGCCAGCAGCTTGGCGGCAGGGGGTAGTGTAGCCAAAAACATTCAGTACTTC. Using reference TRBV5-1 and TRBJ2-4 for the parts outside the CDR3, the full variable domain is KAGVTQTPRYLIKTRGQQVTLSCSPISGHRSVSWYQQTPGQGLQFLFEYFSETQRNKGNFPGRFSGRQFSNSRSEMNVSTLELGDSALYLCASSLAAGGSVAKNIQYFGAGTRLSVL.

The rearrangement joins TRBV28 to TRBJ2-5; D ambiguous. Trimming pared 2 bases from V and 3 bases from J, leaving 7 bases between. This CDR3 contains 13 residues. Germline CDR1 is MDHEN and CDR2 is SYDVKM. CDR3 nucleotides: TGTGCCAGCAGTTTAGGTGAGGAAGAGACCCAGTACTTC. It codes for CASSLGEEETQYF.

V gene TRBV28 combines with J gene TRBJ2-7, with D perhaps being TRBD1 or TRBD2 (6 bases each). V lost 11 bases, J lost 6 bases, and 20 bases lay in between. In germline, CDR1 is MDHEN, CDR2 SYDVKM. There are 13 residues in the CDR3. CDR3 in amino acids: CACQPGARSEQYF. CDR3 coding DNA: TGTGCCTGTCAGCCGGGGGCCCGATCCGAGCAGTACTTC. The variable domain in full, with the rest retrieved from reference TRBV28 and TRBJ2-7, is DVKVTQSSRYLVKRTGEKVFLECVQDMDHENMFWYRQDPGLGLRLIYFSYDVKMKEKGDIPEGYSVSREKKERFSLILESASTNQTSMYLCACQPGARSEQYFGPGTRLTVT.

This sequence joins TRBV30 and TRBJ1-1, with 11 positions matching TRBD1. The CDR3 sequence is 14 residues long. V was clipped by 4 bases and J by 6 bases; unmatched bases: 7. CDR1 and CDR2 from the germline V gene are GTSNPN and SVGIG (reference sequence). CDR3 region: CAWTRGTGGSEAFF. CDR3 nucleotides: TGTGCCTGGACCCGCGGGACAGGGGGTTCTGAAGCTTTCTTT.

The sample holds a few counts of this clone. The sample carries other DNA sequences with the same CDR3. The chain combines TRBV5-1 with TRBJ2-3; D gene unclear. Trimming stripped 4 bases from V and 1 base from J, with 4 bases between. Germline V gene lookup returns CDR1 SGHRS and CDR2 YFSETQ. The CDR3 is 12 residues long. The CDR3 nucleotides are TGCGCCAGCAGCGGGGGCACAGATACGCAGTATTTT. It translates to CASSGGTDTQYF.